This T cell receptor (beta chain) was captured by sequencing in a study of blood T cell repertoires in COVID-19. TCRdb's copy holds only in-frame clones and misses some; the assay was immunoSEQ multiplex PCR. The sample yields approximately 410,000 clones, roughly 90% seen once. V trimming: 4 bases; J trimming: 7 bases; junction bases outside the gene matches: 5. This CDR3 spans 13 amino acids. The sample comprised peripheral blood. This receptor was identified in a woman aged 25 to 39 with active or convalescent COVID-19. The chain couples TRBV12-3 or TRBV12-4 to TRBJ2-7, with TRBD1 matching over 9 bases. CDR3 DNA sequence: TGTGCCAGCAGTTGGGGACAGGGAGGGGAGCAGTACTTC. This sequence encodes CASSWGQGGEQYF.